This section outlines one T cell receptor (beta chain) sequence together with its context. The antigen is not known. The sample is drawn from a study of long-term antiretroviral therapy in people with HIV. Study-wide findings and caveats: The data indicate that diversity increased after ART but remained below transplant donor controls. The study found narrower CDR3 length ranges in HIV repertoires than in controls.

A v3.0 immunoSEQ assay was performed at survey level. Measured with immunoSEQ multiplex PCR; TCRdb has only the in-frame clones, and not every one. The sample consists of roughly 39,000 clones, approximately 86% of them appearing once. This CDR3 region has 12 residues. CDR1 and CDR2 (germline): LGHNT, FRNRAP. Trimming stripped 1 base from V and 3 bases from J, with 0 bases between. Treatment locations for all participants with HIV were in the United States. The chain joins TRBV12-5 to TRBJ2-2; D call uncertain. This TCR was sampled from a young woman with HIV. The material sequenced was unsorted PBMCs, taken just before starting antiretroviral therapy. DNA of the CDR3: TGTGCTAGTGGTTTGGACACCGGGGAGCTGTTTTTT. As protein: CASGLDTGELFF. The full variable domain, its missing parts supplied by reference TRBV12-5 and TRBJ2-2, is DARVTQTPRHKVTEMGQEVTMRCQPILGHNTVFWYRQTMMQGLELLAYFRNRAPLDDSGMPKDRFSAEMPDATLATLKIQPSEPRDSAVYFCASGLDTGELFFGEGSRLTVL.